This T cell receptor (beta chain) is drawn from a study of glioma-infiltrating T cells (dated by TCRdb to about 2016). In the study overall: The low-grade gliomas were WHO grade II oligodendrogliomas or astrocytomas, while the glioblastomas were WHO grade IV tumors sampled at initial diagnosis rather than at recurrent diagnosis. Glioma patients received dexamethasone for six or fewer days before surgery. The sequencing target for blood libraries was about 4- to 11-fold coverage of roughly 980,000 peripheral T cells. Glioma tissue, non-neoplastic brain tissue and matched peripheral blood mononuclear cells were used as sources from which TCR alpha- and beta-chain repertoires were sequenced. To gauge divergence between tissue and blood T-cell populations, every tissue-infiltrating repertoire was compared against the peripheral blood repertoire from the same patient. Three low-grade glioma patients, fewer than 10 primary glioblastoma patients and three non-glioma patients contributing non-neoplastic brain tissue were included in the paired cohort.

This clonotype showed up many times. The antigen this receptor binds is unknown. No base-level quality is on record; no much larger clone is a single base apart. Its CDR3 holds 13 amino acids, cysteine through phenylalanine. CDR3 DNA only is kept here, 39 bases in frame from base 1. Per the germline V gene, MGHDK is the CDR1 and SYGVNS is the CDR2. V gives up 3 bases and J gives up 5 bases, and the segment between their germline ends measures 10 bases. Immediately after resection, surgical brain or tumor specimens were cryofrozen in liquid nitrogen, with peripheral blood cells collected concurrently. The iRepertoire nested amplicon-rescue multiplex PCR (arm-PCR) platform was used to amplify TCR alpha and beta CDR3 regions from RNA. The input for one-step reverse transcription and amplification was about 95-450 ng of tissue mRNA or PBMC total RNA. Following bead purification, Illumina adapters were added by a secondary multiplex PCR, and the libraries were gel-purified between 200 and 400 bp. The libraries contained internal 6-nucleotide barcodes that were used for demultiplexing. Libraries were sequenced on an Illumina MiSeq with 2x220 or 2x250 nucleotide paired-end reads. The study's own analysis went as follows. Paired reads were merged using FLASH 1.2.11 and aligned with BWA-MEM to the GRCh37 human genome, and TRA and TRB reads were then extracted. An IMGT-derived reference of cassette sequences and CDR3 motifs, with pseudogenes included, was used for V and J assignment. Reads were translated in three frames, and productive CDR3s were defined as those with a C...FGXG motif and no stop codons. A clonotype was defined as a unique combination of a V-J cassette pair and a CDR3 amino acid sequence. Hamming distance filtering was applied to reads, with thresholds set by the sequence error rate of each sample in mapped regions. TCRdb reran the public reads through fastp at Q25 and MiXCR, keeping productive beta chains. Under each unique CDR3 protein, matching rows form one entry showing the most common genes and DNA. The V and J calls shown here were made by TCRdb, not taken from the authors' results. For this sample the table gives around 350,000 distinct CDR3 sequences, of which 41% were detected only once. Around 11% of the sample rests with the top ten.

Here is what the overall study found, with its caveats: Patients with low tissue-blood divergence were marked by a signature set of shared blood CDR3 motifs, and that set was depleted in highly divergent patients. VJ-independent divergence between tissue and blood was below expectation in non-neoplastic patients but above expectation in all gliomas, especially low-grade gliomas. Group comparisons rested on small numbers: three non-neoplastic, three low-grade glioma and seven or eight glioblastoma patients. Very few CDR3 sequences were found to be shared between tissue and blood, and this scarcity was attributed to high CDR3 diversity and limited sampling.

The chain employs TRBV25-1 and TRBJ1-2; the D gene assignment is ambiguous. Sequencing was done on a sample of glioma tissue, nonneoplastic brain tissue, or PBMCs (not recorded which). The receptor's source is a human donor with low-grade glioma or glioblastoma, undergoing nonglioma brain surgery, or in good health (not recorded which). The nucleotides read TGTGCCAGCAGTGACCGGGCCGCGTATGGCTACACCTTC. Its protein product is CASSDRAAYGYTF.